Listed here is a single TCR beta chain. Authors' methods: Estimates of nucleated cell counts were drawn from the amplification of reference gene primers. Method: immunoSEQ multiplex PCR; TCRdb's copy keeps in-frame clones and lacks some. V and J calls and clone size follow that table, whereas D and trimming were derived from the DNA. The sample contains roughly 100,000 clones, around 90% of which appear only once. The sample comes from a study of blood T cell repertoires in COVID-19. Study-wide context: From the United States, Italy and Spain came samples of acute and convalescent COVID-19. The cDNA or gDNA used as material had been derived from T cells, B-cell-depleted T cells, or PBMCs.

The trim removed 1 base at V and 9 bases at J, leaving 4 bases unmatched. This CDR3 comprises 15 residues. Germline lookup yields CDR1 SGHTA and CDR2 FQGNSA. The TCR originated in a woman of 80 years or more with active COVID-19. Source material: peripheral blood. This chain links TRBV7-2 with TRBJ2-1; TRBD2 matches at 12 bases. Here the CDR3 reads CASSLGLAGVFEQFF. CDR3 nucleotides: TGTGCCAGCAGCTTAGGACTAGCGGGAGTTTTTGAGCAGTTCTTC.